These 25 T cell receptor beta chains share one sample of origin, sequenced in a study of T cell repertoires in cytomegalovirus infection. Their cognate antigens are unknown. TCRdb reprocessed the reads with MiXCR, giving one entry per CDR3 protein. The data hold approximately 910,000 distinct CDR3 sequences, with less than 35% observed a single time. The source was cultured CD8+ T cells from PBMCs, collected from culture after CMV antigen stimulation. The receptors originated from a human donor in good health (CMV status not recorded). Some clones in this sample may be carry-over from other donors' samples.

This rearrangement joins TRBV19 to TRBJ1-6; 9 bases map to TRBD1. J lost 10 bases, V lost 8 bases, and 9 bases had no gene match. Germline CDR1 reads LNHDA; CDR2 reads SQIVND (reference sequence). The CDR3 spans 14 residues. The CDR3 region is CASEWGQGRSPLHF. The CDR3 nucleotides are TGTGCCAGTGAATGGGGACAGGGAAGGTCACCCCTCCACTTT.

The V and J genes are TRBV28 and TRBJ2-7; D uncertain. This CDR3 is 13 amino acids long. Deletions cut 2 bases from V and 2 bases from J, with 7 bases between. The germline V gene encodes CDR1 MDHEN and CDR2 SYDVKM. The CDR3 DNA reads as TGTGCCAGCAGTTTAGGAGAAGCCTACGAGCAGTACGTC. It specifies CASSLGEAYEQYV.

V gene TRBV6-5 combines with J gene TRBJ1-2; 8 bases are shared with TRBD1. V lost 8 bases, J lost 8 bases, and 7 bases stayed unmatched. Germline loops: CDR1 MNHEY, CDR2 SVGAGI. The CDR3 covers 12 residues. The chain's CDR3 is CASLRQGLGYTF. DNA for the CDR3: TGTGCCAGCTTACGACAGGGGCTCGGCTACACCTTC.

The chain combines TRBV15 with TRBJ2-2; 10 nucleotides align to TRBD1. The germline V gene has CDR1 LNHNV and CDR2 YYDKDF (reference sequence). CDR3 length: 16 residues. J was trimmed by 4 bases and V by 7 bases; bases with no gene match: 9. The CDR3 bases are TGTGCCACCACGATGGGACAGGGGTTTTTCACCGGGGAGCTGTTTTTT. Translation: CATTMGQGFFTGELFF.

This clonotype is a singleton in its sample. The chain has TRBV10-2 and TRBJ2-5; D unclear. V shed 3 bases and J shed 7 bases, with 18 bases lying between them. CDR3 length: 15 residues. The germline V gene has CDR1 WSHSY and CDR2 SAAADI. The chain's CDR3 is CASSDPERSLLTQYF. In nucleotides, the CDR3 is TGCGCCAGCAGTGACCCCGAGAGGTCGTTATTGACCCAGTACTTC.

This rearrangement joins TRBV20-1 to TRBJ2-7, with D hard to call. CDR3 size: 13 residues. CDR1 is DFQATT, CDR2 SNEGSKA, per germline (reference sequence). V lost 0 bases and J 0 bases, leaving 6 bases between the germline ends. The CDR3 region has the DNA TGCAGTGCTAGAGAGGGCTCCTCCTACGAGCAGTACGTC. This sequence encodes CSAREGSSYEQYV.

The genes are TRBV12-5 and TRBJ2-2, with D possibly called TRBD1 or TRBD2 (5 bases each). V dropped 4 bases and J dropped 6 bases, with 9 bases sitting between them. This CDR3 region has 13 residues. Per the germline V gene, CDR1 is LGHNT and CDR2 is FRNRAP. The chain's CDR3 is CASGSPGPGELFF. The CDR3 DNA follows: TGTGCTAGTGGTTCCCCGGGACCCGGGGAGCTGTTTTTT.

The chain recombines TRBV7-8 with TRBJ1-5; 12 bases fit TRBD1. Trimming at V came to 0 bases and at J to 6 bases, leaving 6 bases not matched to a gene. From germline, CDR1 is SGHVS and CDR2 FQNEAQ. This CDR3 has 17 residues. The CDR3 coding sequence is TGTGCCAGCAGCTTAGCGGCGGGGACAGGGGGCTTTCAGCCCCAGCATTTT. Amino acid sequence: CASSLAAGTGGFQPQHF. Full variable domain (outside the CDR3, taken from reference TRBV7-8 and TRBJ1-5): GAGVSQSPRYKVAKRGQDVALRCDPISGHVSLFWYQQALGQGPEFLTYFQNEAQLDKSGLPSDRFFAERPEGSVSTLKIQRTQQEDSAVYLCASSLAAGTGGFQPQHFGDGTRLSIL.

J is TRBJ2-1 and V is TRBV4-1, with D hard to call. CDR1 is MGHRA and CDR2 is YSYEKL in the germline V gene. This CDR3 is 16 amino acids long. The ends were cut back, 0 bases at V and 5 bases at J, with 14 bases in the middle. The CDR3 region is CASSQDLNSLNNEQFF. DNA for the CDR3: TGCGCCAGCAGCCAAGATCTCAATTCCCTGAACAATGAGCAGTTCTTC.

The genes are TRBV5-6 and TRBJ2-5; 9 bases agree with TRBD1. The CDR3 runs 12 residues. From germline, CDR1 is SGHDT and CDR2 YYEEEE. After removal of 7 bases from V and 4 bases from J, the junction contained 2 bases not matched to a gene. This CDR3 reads CASLGQGETQYF. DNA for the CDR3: TGTGCCAGCTTGGGACAGGGAGAGACCCAGTACTTC.

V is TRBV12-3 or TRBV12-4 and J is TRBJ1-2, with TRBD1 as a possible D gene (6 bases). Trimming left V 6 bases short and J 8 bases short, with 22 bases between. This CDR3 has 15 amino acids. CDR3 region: CASRHPRGTTGGYTF. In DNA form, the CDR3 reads TGTGCCAGCAGGCACCCCCGGGGGACAACTGGGGGCTACACCTTC.

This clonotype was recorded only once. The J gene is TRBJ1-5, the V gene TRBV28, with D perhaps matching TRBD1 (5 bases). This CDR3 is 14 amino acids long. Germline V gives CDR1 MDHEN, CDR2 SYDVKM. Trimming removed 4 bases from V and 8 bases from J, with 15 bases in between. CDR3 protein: CASSSRGRVEPQHF. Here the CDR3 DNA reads TGTGCCAGCAGTTCTCGGGGGAGGGTGGAGCCCCAGCATTTT.

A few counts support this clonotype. In DNA form, the CDR3 reads TGTGCCACCGAGACAGGGAACACTGAAGCTTTCTTT. This sequence encodes CATETGNTEAFF. The V call is TRBV19, the J call TRBJ1-1; a weak D match, TRBD1 (6 bases). The CDR3 runs 12 residues. Looked up from germline, CDR1 is LNHDA and CDR2 is SQIVND (reference sequence). Trimming removed 10 bases from V and 1 base from J, with 10 bases in between.

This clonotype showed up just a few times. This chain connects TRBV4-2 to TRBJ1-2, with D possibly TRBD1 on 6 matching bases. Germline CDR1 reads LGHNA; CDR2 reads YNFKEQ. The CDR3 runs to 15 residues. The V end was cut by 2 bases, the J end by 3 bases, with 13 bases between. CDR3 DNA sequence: TGTGCCAGCAGCCAACCCGGACAGCGGGACTATGGCTACACCTTC. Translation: CASSQPGQRDYGYTF.

CDR3 loop: CASSWPGQGPSGANVLTF. The CDR3 nucleotides read TGTGCCAGCAGCTGGCCGGGACAGGGCCCCTCTGGGGCCAACGTCCTGACTTTC. This chain connects TRBV7-6 to TRBJ2-6; 9 bases map to TRBD1. The CDR3 consists of 18 residues. With V trimmed by 4 bases and J by 0 bases, 7 bases remained unmatched. Germline V lookup: CDR1 SGHVS, CDR2 FNYEAQ.

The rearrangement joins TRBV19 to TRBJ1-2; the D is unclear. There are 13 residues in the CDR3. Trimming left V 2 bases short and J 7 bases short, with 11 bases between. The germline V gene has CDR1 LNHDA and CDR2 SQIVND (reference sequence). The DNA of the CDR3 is TGTGCCAGTAGTATATGGGAGACCAGTGGCTACACCTTC. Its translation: CASSIWETSGYTF.

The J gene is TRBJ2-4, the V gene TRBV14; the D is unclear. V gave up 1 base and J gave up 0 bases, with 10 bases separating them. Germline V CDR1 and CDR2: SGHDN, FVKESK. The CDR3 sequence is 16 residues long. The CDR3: CASSQGGALAKNIQYF. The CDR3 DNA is TGTGCCAGCAGCCAAGGTGGCGCTCTAGCCAAAAACATTCAGTACTTC.

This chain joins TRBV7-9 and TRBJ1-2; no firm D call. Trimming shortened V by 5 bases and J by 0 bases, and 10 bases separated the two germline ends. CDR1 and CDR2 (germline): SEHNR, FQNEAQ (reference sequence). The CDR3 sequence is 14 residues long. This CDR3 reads CASSGEPSNYGYTF. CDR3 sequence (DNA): TGTGCCAGCAGCGGGGAACCTTCTAACTATGGCTACACCTTC.

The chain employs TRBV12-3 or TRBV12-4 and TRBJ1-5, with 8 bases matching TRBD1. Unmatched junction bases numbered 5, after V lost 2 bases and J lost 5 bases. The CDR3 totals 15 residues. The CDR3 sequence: CASSLSTGEDQPQHF. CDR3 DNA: TGTGCCAGCAGTTTATCGACAGGGGAGGATCAGCCCCAGCATTTT.

The CDR3, as DNA: TGTGCCAGCAGTGTATCCGGATTCAATCAGCCCCAGCATTTT. Amino acid sequence: CASSVSGFNQPQHF. V and J are TRBV2 and TRBJ1-5; D gene ambiguous. The CDR3 extends over 14 amino acids. Trimming took off 4 bases at V and 3 bases at J, with 10 bases between the two ends. Looked up from germline, CDR1 is SNHLY and CDR2 is FYNNEI.

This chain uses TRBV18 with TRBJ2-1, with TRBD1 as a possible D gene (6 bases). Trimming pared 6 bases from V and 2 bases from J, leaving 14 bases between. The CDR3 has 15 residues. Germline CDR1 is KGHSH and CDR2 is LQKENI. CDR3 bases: TGTGCCAGCTCCCCCACGGACAGAGCCTACAATGAGCAGTTCTTC. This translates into CASSPTDRAYNEQFF.

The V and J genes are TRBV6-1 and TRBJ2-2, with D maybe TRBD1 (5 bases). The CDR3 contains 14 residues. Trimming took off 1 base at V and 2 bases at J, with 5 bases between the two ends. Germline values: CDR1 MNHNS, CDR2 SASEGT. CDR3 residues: CASSEGTNTGELFF. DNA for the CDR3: TGTGCCAGCAGTGAAGGGACAAACACCGGGGAGCTGTTTTTT.

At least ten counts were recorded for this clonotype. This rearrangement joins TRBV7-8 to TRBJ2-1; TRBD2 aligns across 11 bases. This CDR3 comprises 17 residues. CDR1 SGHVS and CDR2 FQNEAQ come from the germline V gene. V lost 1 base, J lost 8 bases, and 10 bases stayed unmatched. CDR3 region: CASSLGASGGPFDEQFF. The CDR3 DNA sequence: TGTGCCAGCAGCTTAGGGGCTAGCGGGGGGCCTTTCGATGAGCAGTTCTTC.

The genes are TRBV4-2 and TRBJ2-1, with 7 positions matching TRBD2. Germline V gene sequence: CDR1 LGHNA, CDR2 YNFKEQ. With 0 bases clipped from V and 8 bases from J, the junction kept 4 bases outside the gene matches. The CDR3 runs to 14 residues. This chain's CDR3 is CASSQEAGIHEQFF. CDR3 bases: TGTGCCAGCAGCCAAGAAGCGGGGATCCATGAGCAGTTCTTC.

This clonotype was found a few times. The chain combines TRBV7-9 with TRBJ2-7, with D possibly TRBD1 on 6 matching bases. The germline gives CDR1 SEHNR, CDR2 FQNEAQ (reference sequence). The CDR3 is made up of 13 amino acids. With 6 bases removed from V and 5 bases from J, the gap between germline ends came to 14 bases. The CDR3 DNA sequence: TGTGCCAGCAGGGAAGGGGGACCGCACGAGCAGTACTTC. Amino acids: CASREGGPHEQYF.